These 20 T cell receptor beta chains were sequenced from one sample in a study of T cell responses to AZD1222 COVID-19 vaccine. Repertoires were generated with immunoSEQ multiplex PCR, while TCRdb's copy carries only in-frame clones and drops some. The sample has approximately 150,000 clones, around 90% seen once. The material sequenced was peripheral blood, taken on day 0 of AZD1222 vaccination. The origin of the receptors is an adult in good health.

This sequence joins TRBV11-2 and TRBJ1-4, with D possibly being TRBD1 (5 bases). V was shortened by 0 bases and J by 4 bases, with 18 bases between the two germline ends. The CDR3 is made up of 18 amino acids. The germline V gene encodes CDR1 SGHAT and CDR2 FQNNGV. CDR3 amino acids: CASSLDGDRGLVNEKLFF. DNA for the CDR3: TGTGCCAGCAGCTTAGATGGCGATCGGGGACTGGTTAATGAAAAACTGTTTTTT.

The gene calls are TRBV11-2 and TRBJ1-2, with 7 bases identical to TRBD1. CDR3 length: 16 residues. With 6 bases clipped from V and 3 bases from J, the junction kept 13 bases outside the gene matches. The germline gives CDR1 SGHAT, CDR2 FQNNGV. CDR3 loop: CASRGLTGTFYYGYTF. CDR3 nucleotide sequence: TGTGCCAGCAGAGGACTGACAGGGACCTTCTACTATGGCTACACCTTC.

V gene TRBV24-1 combines with J gene TRBJ2-1; 7 nucleotides agree with TRBD2. Looked up from germline, CDR1 is KGHDR and CDR2 is SFDVKD. This CDR3 region has 13 residues. The J segment lost 7 bases and the V segment lost 1 base, leaving 0 bases of the junction unmatched. The DNA for the CDR3 is TGTGCCACCAGTGATTTCGGGGGGAATGAGCAGTTCTTC. Protein product: CATSDFGGNEQFF.

This clone came up a few times. The rearrangement joins TRBV6-5 to TRBJ2-5, with D possibly TRBD1 on 6 matching bases. The CDR3 is 15 residues long. Germline V lookup: CDR1 MNHEY, CDR2 SVGAGI. Trimming took off 6 bases at V and 2 bases at J, with 16 bases between the two ends. The CDR3 DNA reads TGTGCCAGCAGCCAGTGGCAGGGGCTACAAGAGACCCAGTACTTC. Encoded protein: CASSQWQGLQETQYF.

The chain employs TRBV18 and TRBJ1-6; the D gene is possibly TRBD1 (5 bases). V lost 3 bases and J lost 7, with 10 bases in between. Germline CDR1 KGHSH, CDR2 LQKENI. The CDR3 consists of 14 residues. The CDR3 reads CASSPGTVNSPLHF. DNA of the CDR3: TGTGCCAGCTCACCGGGGACGGTAAATTCACCCCTCCACTTT.

The chain recombines TRBV6-5 with TRBJ2-2; possible D gene TRBD1, 6 bases. V lost 4 bases to trimming and J lost 4 bases, with 10 bases between them. CDR3 length: 14 residues. CDR1 MNHEY and CDR2 SVGAGI come from the germline V gene. CDR3: CASSSHRATGELFF. DNA of the CDR3: TGTGCCAGCAGTTCCCACAGGGCCACCGGGGAGCTGTTTTTT.

V gene TRBV5-3 combines with J gene TRBJ2-2, with D uncertain. TRBV5-3 is marked as an open reading frame, function uncertain. The CDR3 is 19 residues long. Trimming left V 4 bases short and J 0 bases short, with 22 bases between. The CDR3 reads CARSPFFAESHPNTGELFF. The CDR3 region has the DNA TGTGCCAGAAGCCCCTTCTTTGCAGAATCCCACCCGAACACCGGGGAGCTGTTTTTT.

The gene calls are TRBV7-6 and TRBJ2-7; a possible D gene is TRBD2 (6 bases). The CDR3 loop spans 15 amino acids. Between the trimmed V and J ends, which lost 5 bases and 0 bases, there was a span of 14 bases. Germline lookup yields CDR1 SGHVS and CDR2 FNYEAQ. In DNA form, the CDR3 reads TGTGCCAGCAGCCCAGGAGGGACGGCCTCCTACGAGCAGTACTTC. This encodes CASSPGGTASYEQYF. The full variable domain, its missing parts supplied by reference TRBV7-6 and TRBJ2-7, is GAGVSQSPRYKVTKRGQDVALRCDPISGHVSLYWYRQALGQGPEFLTYFNYEAQQDKSGLPNDRFSAERPEGSISTLTIQRTEQRDSAMYRCASSPGGTASYEQYFGPGTRLTVT.

The chain has TRBV27 and TRBJ1-5; 9 positions match TRBD1. Trimming removed 6 bases from V and 7 bases from J; junction bases left unmatched: 13. Germline V lookup: CDR1 MNHEY, CDR2 SMNVEV (reference sequence). The CDR3 totals 16 residues. The CDR3: CASSPTGTGQRQPQHF. The CDR3 nucleotides are TGTGCCAGCAGCCCAACCGGGACAGGGCAAAGGCAGCCCCAGCATTTT.

The chain carries TRBV6-5 and TRBJ2-5, with 7 bases matching TRBD1. Trimming cost V 6 bases and J 4 bases; bases outside gene matches: 11. There are 15 residues in the CDR3. CDR1 and CDR2 (germline): MNHEY, SVGAGI. CDR3 protein: CASRRQGRGRETQYF. CDR3 nucleotide sequence: TGTGCCAGCAGAAGACAGGGCCGGGGTCGAGAGACCCAGTACTTC.

The chain has TRBV9 and TRBJ2-5; TRBD2 matches at 7 bases. The CDR3 is 16 amino acids. V was clipped by 3 bases and J by 1 base; unmatched bases: 9. Germline V gene sequence: CDR1 SGDLS, CDR2 YYNGEE. CDR3 residues: CASSEESIAGQETQYF. The DNA of the CDR3 is TGTGCCAGCAGCGAGGAATCGATAGCGGGCCAAGAGACCCAGTACTTC.

This rearrangement joins TRBV3-1 (or the pseudogene TRBV3-2) to TRBJ2-2, with D perhaps TRBD2 (5 bases). The V and J ends lost 1 base and 3 bases respectively, with 9 bases between them. Germline V gene lookup returns CDR1 LGHDT and CDR2 YNNKEL (reference sequence). The CDR3 runs 15 residues. The CDR3 sequence is CASSQAGTDTGELFF. The CDR3 DNA reads TGTGCCAGCAGCCAAGCGGGAACGGACACCGGGGAGCTGTTTTTT.

The chain uses TRBV5-8 and TRBJ2-7; 12 bases agree with TRBD2. The CDR3 runs 17 residues. J was trimmed by 0 bases and V by 0 bases; bases with no gene match: 4. Germline assignment: CDR1 SGHTS and CDR2 YDEGEE. In DNA, the CDR3 is TGTGCCAGCAGCTTGGCTAGCGGGAGGGTCCTCTCCTACGAGCAGTACTTC. Amino acids: CASSLASGRVLSYEQYF.

The V call is TRBV6-5, the J call TRBJ1-4; a possible D gene is TRBD1 (5 bases). Germline assignment: CDR1 MNHEY and CDR2 SVGAGI. Deletions cut 6 bases from V and 0 bases from J, with 11 bases between. This CDR3 region has 15 residues. CDR3 bases: TGTGCCAGCAGCCCCGGGACCGCAACTAATGAAAAACTGTTTTTT. Translation gives CASSPGTATNEKLFF.

The genes are TRBV4-1 and TRBJ2-7, with 8 nucleotides matching TRBD1. Germline V gives CDR1 MGHRA, CDR2 YSYEKL. This CDR3 comprises 15 residues. V was clipped by 5 bases and J by 1 base; unmatched bases: 7. The CDR3 bases are TGCGCCAGCAGCTACCTCCGGGACAGGTCCTACGAGCAGTACTTC. This encodes CASSYLRDRSYEQYF.

V is TRBV6-2 or TRBV6-3 and J is TRBJ1-5, with 8 bases matching TRBD1. The CDR3 consists of 17 residues. The junction had 9 bases not matched to a gene; V was cut back by 3 bases and J by 2 bases. Germline V gives CDR1 MNHEY, CDR2 SVGEGT. DNA for the CDR3: TGTGCCAGCAGTTATCGCAGGGGGCGGATGGGCAATCAGCCCCAGCATTTT. This gives the protein CASSYRRGRMGNQPQHF.

This clone has a single count. This rearrangement joins TRBV28 to TRBJ2-7; D may correspond to TRBD1 or TRBD2 (5 bases each). Germline assignment: CDR1 MDHEN and CDR2 SYDVKM. CDR3 length equals 12 residues. The ends were cut back, 4 bases at V and 9 bases at J, with 13 bases in the middle. CDR3 coding DNA: TGTGCCAGCAGTTCCTGGGGGAGTTGGCAGTACTTC. Its translation is CASSSWGSWQYF.

The J gene is TRBJ1-6, the V gene TRBV7-9; possibly TRBD1 for D (5 bases). The germline V gene encodes CDR1 SEHNR and CDR2 FQNEAQ (reference sequence). This CDR3 spans 15 amino acids. Trimming shortened V by 3 bases and J by 7 bases, and 13 bases separated the two germline ends. The DNA of the CDR3 is TGTGCCAGCAGCTTGGGGGGGTCGTGGAATTCACCCCTCCACTTT. The encoded protein is CASSLGGSWNSPLHF.

The chain uses TRBV30 and TRBJ1-1; D is undetermined. CDR3 length equals 13 residues. Germline V gene lookup returns CDR1 GTSNPN and CDR2 SVGIG (reference sequence). V shed 4 bases and J shed 0 bases, with 9 bases lying between them. The CDR3 DNA reads as TGTGCCTGGACGGCAGATATGAACACTGAAGCTTTCTTT. It yields the protein CAWTADMNTEAFF.

The chain recombines TRBV5-6 with TRBJ2-7; D possibly corresponds to TRBD1 (5 bases). The CDR3 is 13 residues long. The V and J ends lost 6 bases and 0 bases respectively, with 10 bases between them. CDR1 and CDR2 (germline): SGHDT, YYEEEE. CDR3 in amino acids: CASTDSISYEQYF. CDR3 nucleotides: TGTGCCAGCACCGACAGCATCTCCTACGAGCAGTACTTC.